This TCR beta chain was obtained from a study of cytomegalovirus exposure and HLA in healthy donors. Turning to the study itself: Inside one of the first data releases sat tens of millions of unique TCRs taken from HLA-typed donors. Findings and limits, study-wide: It was reported that the classifier diagnosed cytomegalovirus status with high specificity and sensitivity in both the original and validation cohorts.

Note on this clone: What it binds is not known.

The CDR3 is 13 amino acids. V lost 8 bases to trimming and J lost 0 bases, with 10 bases between them. CDR1 is LNHDA and CDR2 is SQIVND in the germline V gene (reference sequence). The PCR contained 60 Vbeta and 13 Jbeta primers. Generated by immunoSEQ multiplex PCR, the TCRdb table keeps only in-frame clones and is missing some. The top ten hold 6.5% of the sample, which has around 140,000 clones, approximately 72% seen once. Sequenced: PBMCs. The gene calls are TRBV19 and TRBJ1-1; D is undetermined. This clonotype originated in a woman aged 55-70 years in good health and CMV-seronegative. This CDR3 reads CASFGQMNTEAFF. The DNA for the CDR3 is TGTGCCAGTTTCGGTCAAATGAACACTGAAGCTTTCTTT.